The T cell receptor (beta chain) under discussion was sequenced for a study of a mutant IDH1 vaccine in newly diagnosed glioma. Turning to the study itself: Former treatment meant radiotherapy, temozolomide, or both; the majority had gotten both.

Here immunoSEQ multiplex PCR was the method, and the copy in TCRdb shows in-frame clones only, minus some. The data contain roughly 26,000 clones, over 80% of them singletons. Remarks on this clone: Antigen: not known.

Time point specified: week 35, safety follow-up. Doses of 300 ug of mutant IDH1 20-mer peptide were given with topical imiquimod. Trimming took 9 bases from V and 2 from J; bases not matched to a gene: 10. Germline V lookup: CDR1 SNHLY, CDR2 FYNNEI. There are 15 residues in the CDR3. The clonotype comes from a man between 25 and 39 years old with glioma. The chain employs TRBV2 and TRBJ2-7; the match to TRBD1 covers 10 bases. Sequenced here: PBMCs, sampled from a glioma patient whose treatment included an IDH1 peptide vaccine. The CDR3 coding sequence is TGTGCCAGTTTAGCCGGGACAGGGGATCCCTACGAGCAGTACTTC. Amino acid sequence: CASLAGTGDPYEQYF.